This TCR beta chain was identified in a study of beta chain features in type 1 diabetes. Study details: In age, gender and cell yields, patients were similar to healthy donors.

Isolated RNA was reverse transcribed in full, so expressed TCRB transcripts were sequenced. TCRdb keeps only in-frame clones here, not all; method: immunoSEQ multiplex PCR. The sample has about 370,000 clones, approximately 16% seen once. The germline gives CDR1 KGHSH, CDR2 LQKENI. The CDR3 runs 16 residues. V shed 2 bases and J shed 1 base, with 11 bases lying between them. Study results and limitations: Researchers caution that PCR might favor shorter templates, equally among patients and controls. Naive, central memory and regulatory TCRB repertoires appeared more similar among patients than healthy donors.

As concerns this clone: The antigen is undetermined.

Sorting that relied on CD45RO/CCR7/CD25/CD127/CD95/CD27 yielded CD4+ naive, central memory, regulatory and stem cell-like memory cells. This sequence originates from a woman aged 18-29 years in good health. The chain links TRBV18 to TRBJ2-2; no clear D gene. The source material was naive CD4+ T cells from blood. The CDR3 DNA follows: TGTGCCAGCTCACCAGGGCAGACCCTGAACACCGGGGAGCTGTTTTTT. Translation gives CASSPGQTLNTGELFF.